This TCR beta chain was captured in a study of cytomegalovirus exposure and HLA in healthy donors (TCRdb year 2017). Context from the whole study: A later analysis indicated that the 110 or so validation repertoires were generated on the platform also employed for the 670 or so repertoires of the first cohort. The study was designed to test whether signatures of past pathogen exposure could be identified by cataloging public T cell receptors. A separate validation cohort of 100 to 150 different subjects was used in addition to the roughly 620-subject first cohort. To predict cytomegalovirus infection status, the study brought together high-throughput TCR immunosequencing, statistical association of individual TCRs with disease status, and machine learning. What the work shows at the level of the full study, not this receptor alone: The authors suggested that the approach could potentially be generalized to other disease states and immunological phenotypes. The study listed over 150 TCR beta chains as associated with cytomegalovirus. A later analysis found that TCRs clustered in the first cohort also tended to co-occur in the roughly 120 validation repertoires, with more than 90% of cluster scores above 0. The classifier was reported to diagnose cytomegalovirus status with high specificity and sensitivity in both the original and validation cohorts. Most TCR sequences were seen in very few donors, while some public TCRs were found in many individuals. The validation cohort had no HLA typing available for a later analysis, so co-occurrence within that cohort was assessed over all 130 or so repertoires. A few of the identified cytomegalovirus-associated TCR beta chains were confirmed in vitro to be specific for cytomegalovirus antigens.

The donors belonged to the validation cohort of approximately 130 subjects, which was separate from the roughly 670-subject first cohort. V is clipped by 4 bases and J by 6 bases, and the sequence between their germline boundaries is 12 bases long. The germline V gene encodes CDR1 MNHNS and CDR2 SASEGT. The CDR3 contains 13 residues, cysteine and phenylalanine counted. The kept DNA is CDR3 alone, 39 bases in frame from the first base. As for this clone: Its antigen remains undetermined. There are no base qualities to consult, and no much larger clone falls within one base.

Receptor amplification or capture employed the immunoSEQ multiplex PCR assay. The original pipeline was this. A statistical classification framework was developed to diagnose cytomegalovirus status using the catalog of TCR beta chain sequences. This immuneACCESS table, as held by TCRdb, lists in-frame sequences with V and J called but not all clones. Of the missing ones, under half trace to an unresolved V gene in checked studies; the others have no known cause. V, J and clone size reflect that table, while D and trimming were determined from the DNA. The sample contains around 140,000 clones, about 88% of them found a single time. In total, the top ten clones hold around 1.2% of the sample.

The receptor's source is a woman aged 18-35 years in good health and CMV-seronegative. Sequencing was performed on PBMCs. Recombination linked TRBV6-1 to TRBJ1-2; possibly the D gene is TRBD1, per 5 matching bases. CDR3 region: CASSGGHQHGYTF. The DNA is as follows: TGTGCCAGCAGTGGGGGCCATCAGCATGGCTACACCTTC.